Below, 29 T cell receptor beta chains from the same sample are listed, as sequenced in a study of identical twins. TCRdb analysed the 5' RACE reads with MiXCR anew, one entry per CDR3 protein. The sample carries 1,800,000 or so distinct CDR3 sequences, about 31% recorded once. Input material: cord blood. Receptor source: a newborn girl in good health.

This chain links TRBV12-3 or TRBV12-4 with TRBJ1-1, with D possibly matching TRBD1 (5 bases). V shed 2 bases and J shed 4 bases, with 14 bases lying between them. This CDR3 has 15 residues. The CDR3: CASSLRDSSVTEAFF. The CDR3 DNA follows: TGTGCCAGCAGTTTACGGGACTCTTCGGTCACTGAAGCTTTCTTT.

This chain connects TRBV20-1 to TRBJ2-1; possibly TRBD2 for D (6 bases). Per the germline V gene, CDR1 is DFQATT and CDR2 is SNEGSKA (reference sequence). The CDR3 extends over 14 amino acids. Trimming removed 4 bases from V and 4 bases from J, with 14 bases in between. The CDR3 DNA reads as TGCAGTGCTATTGGACTACGTGCTTACAATGAGCAGTTCTTC. This translates into CSAIGLRAYNEQFF.

This sequence joins TRBV20-1 and TRBJ2-6, with 9 bases identical to TRBD1. The CDR3 is 14 amino acids. Trimming at V came to 6 bases and at J to 5 bases, leaving 5 bases not matched to a gene. CDR1 and CDR2 from the germline V gene are DFQATT and SNEGSKA (reference sequence). CDR3 amino acids: CSAKDRGRANVLTF. CDR3 sequence (DNA): TGCAGTGCCAAGGACAGGGGAAGGGCCAACGTCCTGACTTTC.

The rearrangement joins TRBV6-5 to TRBJ2-1; 8 bases fit TRBD2. Germline V gene lookup returns CDR1 MNHEY and CDR2 SVGAGI. CDR3 length: 16 residues. Trimming removed 2 bases from V and 3 bases from J; junction bases left unmatched: 6. CDR3 protein: CASSYVWREDYNEQFF. CDR3 coding DNA: TGTGCCAGCAGTTACGTTTGGCGGGAGGACTACAATGAGCAGTTCTTC.

CDR3 DNA sequence: TGTGCCAGCATCCGTTACTACACGGAGAACACTGAAGCTTTCTTT. Translated, it gives CASIRYYTENTEAFF. The V and J genes are TRBV7-9 and TRBJ1-1, with D unclear. V lost 7 bases and J 1 base, leaving 16 bases between the germline ends. The CDR3 is 15 amino acids. Germline V CDR1 and CDR2: SEHNR, FQNEAQ (reference sequence).

The sample holds a few counts of this clonotype. The rearrangement links TRBV30 to TRBJ1-2; D not resolved. In germline, CDR1 is GTSNPN, CDR2 SVGIG (reference sequence). The germline V and J ends were trimmed by 1 base and 4 bases, with 13 bases remaining between them. This CDR3 contains 14 residues. CDR3 region: CAWSATGKGYGYTF. The CDR3 region has the DNA TGTGCCTGGAGTGCCACCGGAAAGGGCTATGGCTACACCTTC.

This clonotype was detected only a few times. The gene calls are TRBV10-3 and TRBJ1-1; 7 bases agree with TRBD1. The germline CDR1 and CDR2 sequences are ENHRY and SYGVKD. The CDR3 runs 13 residues. V trimming: 7 bases; J trimming: 1 base; junction bases outside the gene matches: 3. The chain's CDR3 is CAINAGGNTEAFF. As DNA, the CDR3 is TGTGCCATCAACGCAGGGGGGAACACTGAAGCTTTCTTT.

This rearrangement joins TRBV2 to TRBJ2-3; D may be TRBD1 (6 bases). Looked up from germline, CDR1 is SNHLY and CDR2 is FYNNEI. Between the trimmed V and J ends, which lost 4 bases and 0 bases, there was a span of 8 bases. The CDR3 runs 14 residues. CDR3 sequence reads: CASSGDRSTDTQYF. The CDR3 DNA reads TGTGCCAGCAGTGGTGACAGGAGCACAGATACGCAGTATTTT.

The V call is TRBV10-3, the J call TRBJ2-7, with D possibly matching TRBD1 (5 bases). V was cut by 6 bases and J by 6 bases, with 21 bases left in between. Germline lookup yields CDR1 ENHRY and CDR2 SYGVKD. There are 15 residues in the CDR3. The CDR3 DNA follows: TGTGCCATCAGCCCTCAGACAAAAACAGGTTCCGAGCAGTACTTC. Residues: CAISPQTKTGSEQYF.

This clonotype was seen at least ten times. J is TRBJ2-1 and V is TRBV4-1; 8 positions agree with TRBD2. The CDR3 spans 14 residues. The V segment lost 0 bases and the J segment 6 bases; nucleotides outside the gene matches: 1. Germline CDR1 MGHRA, CDR2 YSYEKL. The CDR3 DNA reads as TGCGCCAGCAGCCAAGAAGGGACTAGCAATGAGCAGTTCTTC. Protein product: CASSQEGTSNEQFF.

The genes are TRBV4-2 and TRBJ2-7, with TRBD2 matching 10 bases. Germline V gene lookup returns CDR1 LGHNA and CDR2 YNFKEQ. Trimming at V came to 2 bases and at J to 5 bases, leaving 9 bases not matched to a gene. The CDR3 loop spans 16 amino acids. The DNA for the CDR3 is TGTGCCAGCAGCCAATTTCTGAGCGGGAGGGCCAACGAGCAGTACTTC. It encodes CASSQFLSGRANEQYF.

This clonotype occurred many times. The chain recombines TRBV5-1 with TRBJ2-1; 7 positions match TRBD1. The CDR3 length is 15 residues. Germline CDR1 is SGHRS and CDR2 is YFSETQ. V shed 3 bases, J shed 2 bases, and the junction held 5 bases outside the gene matches. The CDR3 DNA follows: TGCGCCAGCAGCTCTACAGGGGCTCCCTACAATGAGCAGTTCTTC. This encodes CASSSTGAPYNEQFF.

The sample holds a few counts of this clonotype. This chain uses TRBV6-5 with TRBJ2-7; the D is unclear. V was cut by 6 bases and J by 5 bases, with 11 bases left in between. This CDR3 comprises 12 residues. CDR1 MNHEY and CDR2 SVGAGI come from the germline V gene. Here the CDR3 DNA reads TGTGCCAGCAGGGGGTTTGGTGACGAGCAGTACTTC. This encodes CASRGFGDEQYF.

V gene TRBV28 combines with J gene TRBJ2-3, with D unclear. The CDR3 has 13 residues. The germline V gene has CDR1 MDHEN and CDR2 SYDVKM. V was cut by 3 bases and J by 4 bases, with 8 bases left in between. DNA of the CDR3: TGTGCCAGCAGTTTTGAAGTCCCAGATACGCAGTATTTT. Its translation is CASSFEVPDTQYF.

The chain is built from TRBV5-1 and TRBJ1-4, with D possibly being TRBD1 (5 bases). This CDR3 has 16 amino acids. Germline V gene data show CDR1 as SGHRS and CDR2 as YFSETQ. V lost 3 bases and J 5 bases, leaving 17 bases between the germline ends. CDR3 sequence reads: CASSWGDPLPNEKLFF. The CDR3 coding sequence is TGCGCCAGCAGCTGGGGGGACCCGCTCCCCAATGAAAAACTGTTTTTT. The full variable domain, in which reference TRBV5-1 and TRBJ1-4 provide the parts outside the CDR3, is KAGVTQTPRYLIKTRGQQVTLSCSPISGHRSVSWYQQTPGQGLQFLFEYFSETQRNKGNFPGRFSGRQFSNSRSEMNVSTLELGDSALYLCASSWGDPLPNEKLFFGSGTQLSVL.

This clonotype was observed a few times. V and J are TRBV14 and TRBJ1-2, with D perhaps TRBD1 (5 bases). CDR3 length: 15 amino acids. Trimming left V 1 base short and J 3 bases short, with 12 bases between. The germline V gene has CDR1 SGHDN and CDR2 FVKESK. CDR3 sequence reads: CASSQVTGTYYGYTF. In DNA form, the CDR3 reads TGTGCCAGCAGCCAAGTCACCGGGACTTACTATGGCTACACCTTC.

This clonotype was recorded at least ten times. The chain combines TRBV29-1 with TRBJ1-2; 8 bases fit TRBD1. Germline V gene sequence: CDR1 SQVTM, CDR2 ANQGSEA. The CDR3 is 12 amino acids. V shed 6 bases and J 4 bases; nucleotides not matched to a gene: 4. CDR3 sequence: CSVGQVLYGYTF. DNA of the CDR3: TGCAGCGTGGGACAGGTCCTCTATGGCTACACCTTC.

This sequence joins TRBV25-1 and TRBJ2-7; TRBD1 matches at 7 bases. The CDR3 runs 19 residues. The V segment lost 3 bases and the J segment 7 bases; nucleotides outside the gene matches: 24. Germline lookup yields CDR1 MGHDK and CDR2 SYGVNS. The DNA of the CDR3 is TGTGCCAGCAGTGACCGACCCGGGACAGCCTCCAGCTCCTACAATGAGCAGTACTTC. Translated: CASSDRPGTASSSYNEQYF.

The chain combines TRBV28 with TRBJ1-4; tentative D call: TRBD1 (5 bases). The CDR3 sequence is 15 residues long. The germline V and J ends were trimmed by 3 bases and 5 bases, with 13 bases remaining between them. In germline, CDR1 is MDHEN, CDR2 SYDVKM. CDR3 region: CASSFSQGLNEKLFF. CDR3 bases: TGTGCCAGCAGTTTCAGCCAGGGTCTGAATGAAAAACTGTTTTTT.

The gene calls are TRBV3-1 and TRBJ2-3, with a weak D call TRBD2 (5 bases). Per germline, CDR1 LGHDT and CDR2 YNNKEL (reference sequence). The CDR3 length is 17 residues. V shed 1 base and J shed 0 bases, with 14 bases lying between them. DNA of the CDR3: TGTGCCAGCAGCCAAGTACTAGTGTTCACTAGCACAGATACGCAGTATTTT. Its translation: CASSQVLVFTSTDTQYF.

The chain recombines TRBV19 with TRBJ2-5, with 7 bases identical to TRBD2. J was trimmed by 1 base and V by 1 base; bases with no gene match: 6. There are 16 residues in the CDR3. CDR1 and CDR2 (germline): LNHDA, SQIVND (reference sequence). CDR3 DNA: TGTGCCAGTAGTATAGGCAGCGGGGCCCGCCAAGAGACCCAGTACTTC. Residues: CASSIGSGARQETQYF.

Concerning this clonotype itself: Because the CDR3 is missing its conserved closing phenylalanine or tryptophan, this is likely a read error. The J gene is TRBJ2-1, the V gene TRBV27; D unresolved. The CDR3 contains 15 residues. CDR1 is MNHEY, CDR2 SMNVEV, per germline (reference sequence). Trimming removed 5 bases at V and 7 bases at J, with 18 bases between. CDR3 protein: CASSPNLGIGNEQFS. The DNA for the CDR3 is TGTGCCAGCAGTCCGAATCTAGGGATAGGTAATGAGCAGTTCTCC.

This clonotype was picked up a small number of times. The CDR3 sequence is CASSARTSGSSDTQYF. The CDR3 DNA is TGTGCCAGCAGCGCCCGGACTAGCGGGTCCTCAGATACGCAGTATTTT. The gene calls are TRBV13 and TRBJ2-3, with TRBD2 matching 11 bases. V shed 5 bases, J shed 4 bases, and the junction held 8 bases outside the gene matches. This CDR3 region has 16 residues. CDR1 and CDR2 from the germline V gene are PRHDT and FYEKMQ (reference sequence). Together with reference TRBV13 and TRBJ2-3, the CDR3 gives the full variable domain: AAGVIQSPRHLIKEKRETATLKCYPIPRHDTVYWYQQGPGQDPQFLISFYEKMQSDKGSIPDRFSAQQFSDYHSELNMSSLELGDSALYFCASSARTSGSSDTQYFGPGTRLTVL.

J is TRBJ2-3 and V is TRBV7-8, with 8 bases identical to TRBD2. This CDR3 is 16 amino acids long. Germline V gene data show CDR1 as SGHVS and CDR2 as FQNEAQ. Germline trimming cut 3 bases from V and 4 bases from J; bases unmatched to any gene: 9. CDR3 sequence (DNA): TGTGCCAGCAGCTTGGTGGGCGGGAGGATGTCAGATACGCAGTATTTT. Encoded protein: CASSLVGGRMSDTQYF. The complete variable domain, with remaining parts taken from reference TRBV7-8 and TRBJ2-3, reads GAGVSQSPRYKVAKRGQDVALRCDPISGHVSLFWYQQALGQGPEFLTYFQNEAQLDKSGLPSDRFFAERPEGSVSTLKIQRTQQEDSAVYLCASSLVGGRMSDTQYFGPGTRLTVL.

This chain links TRBV3-1 with TRBJ2-7; TRBD2 agrees at 16 bases. The CDR3 runs to 19 residues. Unmatched junction bases numbered 8, after V lost 3 bases and J lost 0 bases. Germline V gene sequence: CDR1 LGHDT, CDR2 YNNKEL (reference sequence). CDR3: CASSQPGLAGGPSSYEQYF. The CDR3 DNA reads TGTGCCAGCAGCCAGCCGGGACTAGCGGGAGGGCCGAGCTCCTACGAGCAGTACTTC.

The genes are TRBV6-5 and TRBJ1-3, with 7 bases that match TRBD1. This CDR3 is 18 amino acids long. With 3 bases clipped from V and 4 bases from J, the junction kept 15 bases outside the gene matches. Germline V gene data show CDR1 as MNHEY and CDR2 as SVGAGI. The CDR3 loop is CASSYWDPGQPPGNTIYF. CDR3 nucleotide sequence: TGTGCCAGCAGTTATTGGGACCCGGGACAGCCGCCGGGAAACACCATATATTTT.

This clonotype was observed a few times. The V gene is TRBV12-5, the J gene TRBJ2-7; 7 bases match TRBD1. Germline V gene data show CDR1 as LGHNT and CDR2 as FRNRAP. The V segment lost 2 bases and the J segment 3 bases; nucleotides outside the gene matches: 1. This CDR3 contains 13 residues. This CDR3 reads CASGLPGGYEQYF. The CDR3 coding sequence is TGTGCTAGTGGTTTGCCAGGGGGCTACGAGCAGTACTTC.

The chain employs TRBV3-1 and TRBJ2-7, with D possibly being TRBD1 (5 bases). V was trimmed by 4 bases and J by 1 base, leaving 11 bases between them. The CDR3 runs to 14 residues. The germline CDR1 and CDR2 sequences are LGHDT and YNNKEL (reference sequence). CDR3 sequence (DNA): TGTGCCAGCAGCCCCTTTAGGGGATCCTACGAGCAGTACTTC. This codes for CASSPFRGSYEQYF.

The sample holds a few counts of this clonotype. CDR3 nucleotides: TGTGCCAGCAGTTCAGGGGAGCCCCAGCCCCAGCATTTT. Translation: CASSSGEPQPQHF. The chain uses TRBV12-3 or TRBV12-4 and TRBJ1-5; tentative D call: TRBD1 (6 bases). With 4 bases removed from V and 7 bases from J, the gap between germline ends came to 11 bases. This CDR3 region has 13 residues.